This entry concerns a single TCR beta chain. This specimen comes from a study of cytomegalovirus exposure and HLA in healthy donors. CDR1 is SGHDT and CDR2 is YYEEEE in the germline V gene. The CDR3 loop spans 15 amino acids. Deletions cut 4 bases from V and 0 bases from J, with 12 bases between. The study ran its PCR with 60 Vbeta and 13 Jbeta primers. Sequencing was performed with immunoSEQ multiplex PCR; in TCRdb, only in-frame clones are kept and a portion is missing. The sample totals 150,000 to 200,000 clones. This receptor was identified in a woman aged 60-70 years in good health and CMV-seronegative. Sequenced sample: PBMCs. The genes are TRBV5-6 and TRBJ2-3; D unclear. Here the CDR3 reads CASSPPSTSTDTQYF. Written as DNA, the CDR3 is TGTGCCAGCAGCCCCCCGAGCACTAGCACAGATACGCAGTATTTT.